Following are 17 T cell receptor beta chains from one sample sequenced in a study of cytotoxic CD8 clonotypes in ibrutinib-treated CLL. Produced via immunoSEQ multiplex PCR; TCRdb's table is partial and in-frame only. The table lists about 140,000 clones, approximately 90% of them singletons. The sequencing here drew on PBMCs, taken after 12 months of ibrutinib treatment. All receptors derive from a human donor with chronic lymphocytic leukemia.

This chain uses TRBV11-3 with TRBJ2-1; TRBD2 aligns across 8 bases. The J segment lost 7 bases and the V segment lost 1 base, leaving 9 bases of the junction unmatched. The germline CDR1 and CDR2 sequences are SGHNT and YENEEA. This CDR3 comprises 16 residues. CDR3 in amino acids: CASSLAQRESTNEQFF. For the CDR3, the DNA is TGTGCCAGCAGCTTAGCCCAGCGGGAGAGCACGAATGAGCAGTTCTTC.

A single count supports this clone. The CDR3 loop is CAGRREVNSYEQYF. For the CDR3, the DNA is TGTGCCGGAAGGAGGGAGGTAAACTCCTACGAGCAGTACTTC. The chain carries TRBV2 and TRBJ2-7, with a tentative D call TRBD2 (6 bases). Between the trimmed V and J ends, which lost 11 bases and 0 bases, there was a span of 17 bases. The CDR3 covers 14 residues. CDR1 SNHLY and CDR2 FYNNEI come from the germline V gene. Complete variable domain (other parts from reference TRBV2 and TRBJ2-7): EPEVTQTPSHQVTQMGQEVILRCVPISNHLYFYWYRQILGQKVEFLVSFYNNEISEKSEIFDDQFSVERPDGSNFTLKIRSTKLEDSAMYFCAGRREVNSYEQYFGPGTRLTVT.

V usage is TRBV6-1 and J usage is TRBJ1-5; possibly TRBD1 for D (6 bases). V was pared by 1 base and J by 7 bases, with 14 bases between. The CDR3 sequence is 15 residues long. CDR1 MNHNS and CDR2 SASEGT come from the germline V gene. CDR3 protein: CASSEEGTLGQPQHF. As DNA, the CDR3 is TGTGCCAGCAGTGAAGAGGGGACACTGGGCCAGCCCCAGCATTTT.

V gene TRBV25-1 combines with J gene TRBJ2-7; TRBD2 matches at 10 bases. In germline, CDR1 is MGHDK, CDR2 SYGVNS. The CDR3 totals 15 residues. Losses at the gene ends were 8 bases for V and 6 bases for J; bases not matched to a gene: 13. CDR3 residues: CASPPSTSGTFEQYF. For the CDR3, the DNA is TGTGCCAGCCCTCCATCAACTAGCGGGACATTCGAGCAGTACTTC.

This clone has a single count. The chain links TRBV30 to TRBJ2-6, with D tentatively TRBD1 (6 bases). V was cut by 5 bases and J by 2 bases, with 10 bases left in between. In germline, CDR1 is GTSNPN, CDR2 SVGIG (reference sequence). This CDR3 has 14 amino acids. CDR3 bases: TGTGCCTGGGCACAGGGAGCTGGGGCCAACGTCCTGACTTTC. Protein sequence: CAWAQGAGANVLTF. Drawing the rest from reference TRBV30 and TRBJ2-6, the complete variable domain is SQTIHQWPATLVQPVGSPLSLECTVEGTSNPNLYWYRQAAGRGLQLLFYSVGIGQISSEVPQNLSASRPQDRQFILSSKKLLLSDSGFYLCAWAQGAGANVLTFGAGSRLTVL.

The chain uses TRBV7-2 and TRBJ2-1, with a tentative D call TRBD2 (6 bases). The CDR3 runs to 14 residues. The ends were cut back, 5 bases at V and 7 bases at J, with 15 bases in the middle. The V gene's germline CDR1 is SGHTA and CDR2 FQGNSA. For the CDR3, the DNA is TGTGCCAGCAGCGCGTCTCGGACTATTAATGAGCAGTTCTTC. Its protein product is CASSASRTINEQFF.

The table lists this clone with a count of one. The V and J genes are TRBV7-2 and TRBJ1-5; 8 bases are a match to TRBD1. This CDR3 is 15 amino acids long. V was clipped by 1 base and J by 5 bases; unmatched bases: 4. Germline V CDR1 and CDR2: SGHTA, FQGNSA. In nucleotides, the CDR3 is TGTGCCAGCAGCTTAGAGGCAGGGGGCCATCAGCCCCAGCATTTT. It is translated as CASSLEAGGHQPQHF.

The gene calls are TRBV28 and TRBJ2-2; D uncertain. Trimming stripped 5 bases from V and 5 bases from J, with 12 bases between. CDR3 size: 14 residues. CDR1 is MDHEN, CDR2 SYDVKM, per germline. CDR3 DNA sequence: TGTGCCAGCAGTGTCAGGCTTTTTACCGGGGAGCTGTTTTTT. Its protein product is CASSVRLFTGELFF.

This chain connects TRBV6-5 to TRBJ1-1; D is ambiguous. The ends were cut back, 2 bases at V and 0 bases at J, with 13 bases in the middle. The CDR3 sequence is 16 residues long. Germline values: CDR1 MNHEY, CDR2 SVGAGI. The CDR3 DNA reads as TGTGCCAGCAGTTACGGCCGGCTGGAGGTGAACACTGAAGCTTTCTTT. Amino acids: CASSYGRLEVNTEAFF.

V usage is TRBV7-3 and J usage is TRBJ2-2; 8 bases line up with TRBD2. Germline-derived CDR1 and CDR2 are SGHTA and FQGTGA. The CDR3 runs 16 residues. J was trimmed by 6 bases and V by 5 bases; bases with no gene match: 11. The CDR3 nucleotides are TGTGCCAGCAGCCTACAACCGGGACTAGACCCCGGGGAGCTGTTTTTT. This encodes CASSLQPGLDPGELFF.

The chain recombines TRBV7-2 with TRBJ1-1; 8 bases map to TRBD1. CDR1 and CDR2 (germline): SGHTA, FQGNSA. V was clipped by 2 bases and J by 7 bases; unmatched bases: 3. The CDR3 spans 13 residues. The CDR3 here is CASSLQGASEAFF. The DNA of the CDR3 is TGTGCCAGCAGCTTACAGGGGGCTAGTGAAGCTTTCTTT.

The V call is TRBV11-1, the J call TRBJ1-1; D may be TRBD1 (5 bases). V shed 6 bases and J shed 2 bases, with 10 bases lying between them. Germline CDR1 and CDR2: SGHAT and FQDESV (reference sequence). This CDR3 comprises 13 residues. CDR3 DNA: TGTGCCAGCAGTTGGGGCCCTAACACTGAAGCTTTCTTT. Encoded protein: CASSWGPNTEAFF. The full variable domain, with the rest looked up from reference TRBV11-1 and TRBJ1-1, is EAEVAQSPRYKITEKSQAVAFWCDPISGHATLYWYRQILGQGPELLVQFQDESVVDDSQLPKDRFSAERLKGVDSTLKIQPAELGDSAMYLCASSWGPNTEAFFGQGTRLTVV.

This rearrangement joins TRBV25-1 to TRBJ1-4; a possible D gene is TRBD1 (5 bases). From germline, CDR1 is MGHDK and CDR2 SYGVNS. Between the trimmed V and J ends, which lost 4 bases and 4 bases, there was a span of 13 bases. This CDR3 spans 15 amino acids. The CDR3 bases are TGTGCCAGCAGTGTCGGGCAGGGCCTTAATGAAAAACTGTTTTTT. This sequence encodes CASSVGQGLNEKLFF.

This clone is a singleton in its sample. The same CDR3 arises from other DNA sequences in this sample as well. This chain links TRBV19 with TRBJ2-7, with D possibly TRBD1 on 5 matching bases. V lost 1 base and J lost 1, with 11 bases in between. Germline V gives CDR1 LNHDA, CDR2 SQIVND (reference sequence). This CDR3 contains 15 residues. The CDR3 nucleotides are TGTGCCAGTAGTATAGGTCCAGGGTCATCCTACGAGCAGTACTTC. This translates into CASSIGPGSSYEQYF.

J is TRBJ2-7 and V is TRBV7-2; weak D call: TRBD1 (6 bases). V was pared by 6 bases and J by 3 bases, with 12 bases between. The CDR3 has 13 residues. The germline CDR1 and CDR2 sequences are SGHTA and FQGNSA. The CDR3 DNA reads TGTGCCAGCAGGAAAAGAGGGGGCTACGAGCAGTACTTC. Protein product: CASRKRGGYEQYF.

J is TRBJ2-7 and V is TRBV6-5; D might be TRBD1 or TRBD2, each matching 5 bases. Looked up from germline, CDR1 is MNHEY and CDR2 is SVGAGI. The ends were cut back, 5 bases at V and 5 bases at J, with 7 bases in the middle. This CDR3 has 11 residues. CDR3 bases: TGTGCCAGCAGTGGGACCCACGAGCAGTACTTC. Its protein is CASSGTHEQYF.

The gene calls are TRBV29-1 and TRBJ1-1, with D perhaps TRBD1 (5 bases). CDR1 SQVTM and CDR2 ANQGSEA come from the germline V gene. V was pared by 7 bases and J by 1 base, with 13 bases between. There are 13 residues in the CDR3. Written as DNA, the CDR3 is TGCAGCGCCGAAGGGGTAAAGAACACTGAAGCTTTCTTT. Its translation is CSAEGVKNTEAFF.